The clone carrying this T cell receptor beta chain was recorded a few times. Antigen specificity is unknown. Researchers turned away patients with other autoimmune diseases, uncontrolled infections, pregnancy or lactation. Clinical symptoms, serum thyroxine, TRAb, thyroid ultrasound and orbital computed tomography were relied on for diagnosis. The data stem from a study of Graves' ophthalmopathy and Graves' hyperthyroidism. Study-level results: Between ophthalmopathy and stable hyperthyroidism, a 13-signature model drew a separation with nearly 90% sensitivity and approximately 81% specificity.

Amplification targeted the TCR beta CDR3 regions, with RNA transcripts as the source material. Second-round multiplex PCR came after a first-round RT-PCR that employed HTBI primers. TCRdb reprocessed the multiplex PCR reads with MiXCR, giving one entry per CDR3 protein. The profile shows 620,000 or so distinct CDR3 sequences, 22% of them singletons. The CDR3 covers 16 residues. Germline V gene sequence: CDR1 SNHLY, CDR2 FYNNEI. Trimming shortened V by 6 bases and J by 8 bases, and 23 bases separated the two germline ends. The TCR originated in a woman aged 18-29 years with stable Graves' hyperthyroidism. Some clones in this sample may be carry-over from other donors' samples. This chain connects TRBV2 to TRBJ2-4, with D perhaps given as TRBD1 or TRBD2 (7 bases each). Sequenced: peripheral blood. The CDR3 is CASSRPGQAAGDIQYF. The DNA for the CDR3 is TGTGCCAGCAGCCGCCCAGGACAGGCCGCGGGGGACATTCAGTACTTC.